This T cell receptor (beta chain) was recovered during a study of blood T cells in healthy people across ages. Around 10 milliliters of peripheral blood were drawn from each donor. No fewer than 6.5 million PBMCs went into each sample. The sample holds a few counts of this clonotype. The target antigen is unknown. Then a second PCR, running about 6 to 11 cycles, was carried out with a sample-barcoded 5' primer and a J-beta primer mix. One entry per CDR3 protein results from TCRdb running MiXCR on the 5' RACE reads. The data show 750,000 to 850,000 distinct CDR3 sequences, 20% to 25% seen once. V gave up 4 bases and J gave up 5 bases; unmatched junction bases: 27. The length of the CDR3 is 21 residues. CDR1 and CDR2 (germline): SQVTM, ANQGSEA. Whole-study results and caveats: More naive CD4+ cells and higher diversity were found in long-lived than in aged donors. Naive T cell percentage and TCR beta diversity correlated strongly.

The same data also contributed to another study, on T cells of mothers and their children.

V gene TRBV29-1 combines with J gene TRBJ2-1, with TRBD2 matching 9 bases. The source of this sequence is a boy between 10 and 17 years old in good health. Source material: blood. This CDR3 reads CSVARLAVSRPSGSFHNEQFF. The CDR3 DNA sequence: TGCAGCGTTGCGAGACTAGCGGTAAGCAGACCGAGCGGGAGTTTCCACAATGAGCAGTTCTTC.